This TCR beta chain was sequenced during a study of blood T cell repertoires in COVID-19. At the level of the study: Samples of COVID-19 (acute and convalescent) were obtained from the United States, Italy and Spain.

The ends were cut back, 5 bases at V and 7 bases at J, with 18 bases in the middle. Germline values: CDR1 LNHDA, CDR2 SQIVND (reference sequence). The CDR3 runs to 15 residues. The data were produced by immunoSEQ multiplex PCR, yet TCRdb's version contains in-frame clones alone and is incomplete. Of about 60,000 clones listed, roughly 90% are singletons. The sequence derives from a man between 60 and 75 years old with active COVID-19. This chain uses TRBV19 with TRBJ2-1; D gene ambiguous. Sequencing used peripheral blood. This CDR3 is CASSLVAWRLNEQFF. In DNA form, the CDR3 reads TGTGCCAGTAGTCTTGTAGCCTGGCGTTTAAATGAGCAGTTCTTC.